A single T cell receptor beta chain is shown here with its context. The data are from a study of blood T cell repertoires in COVID-19. The CDR3 consists of 16 residues. V shed 0 bases and J shed 2 bases, with 12 bases lying between them. Germline V gives CDR1 SGHRS, CDR2 YFSETQ. Sequencing used immunoSEQ multiplex PCR; TCRdb keeps in-frame clones, though not all of them. This sample has about 78,000 clones, with 60% to 85% found just once. This TCR derives from a human donor in a cohort sampled during active COVID-19. J is TRBJ2-1 and V is TRBV5-1; a possible D gene is TRBD1 (7 bases). Sequenced sample: peripheral blood. CDR3 in DNA: TGCGCCAGCAGCTTGGCCAGGGGGGTAGCCTACAATGAGCAGTTCTTC. Its translation: CASSLARGVAYNEQFF. Full variable domain (rest looked up from reference TRBV5-1 and TRBJ2-1): KAGVTQTPRYLIKTRGQQVTLSCSPISGHRSVSWYQQTPGQGLQFLFEYFSETQRNKGNFPGRFSGRQFSNSRSEMNVSTLELGDSALYLCASSLARGVAYNEQFFGPGTRLTVL.